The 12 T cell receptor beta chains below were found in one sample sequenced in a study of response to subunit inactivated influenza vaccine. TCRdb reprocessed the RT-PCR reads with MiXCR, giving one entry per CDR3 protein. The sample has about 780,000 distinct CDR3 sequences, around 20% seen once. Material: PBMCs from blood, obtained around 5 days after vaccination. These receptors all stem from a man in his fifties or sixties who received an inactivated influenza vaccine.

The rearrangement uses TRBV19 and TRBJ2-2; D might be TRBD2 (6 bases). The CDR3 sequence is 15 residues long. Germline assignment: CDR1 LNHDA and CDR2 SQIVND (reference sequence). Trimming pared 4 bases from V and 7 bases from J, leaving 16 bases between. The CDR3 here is CASSTGLLISGELFF. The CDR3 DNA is TGTGCCAGTAGTACGGGACTTCTGATCAGCGGGGAGCTGTTTTTT.

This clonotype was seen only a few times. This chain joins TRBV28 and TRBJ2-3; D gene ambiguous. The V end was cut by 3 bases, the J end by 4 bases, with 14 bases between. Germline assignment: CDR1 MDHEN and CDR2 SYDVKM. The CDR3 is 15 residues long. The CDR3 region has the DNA TGTGCCAGCAGTTTCCGAGTCGCCGTGGCAGATACGCAGTATTTT. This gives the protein CASSFRVAVADTQYF.

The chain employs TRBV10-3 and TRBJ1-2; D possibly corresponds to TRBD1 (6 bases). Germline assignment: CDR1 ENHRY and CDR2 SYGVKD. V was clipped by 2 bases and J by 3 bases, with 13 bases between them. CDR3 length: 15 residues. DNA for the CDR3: TGTGCCATCAGTGAGCCCTCGGGGGCAGACTATGGCTACACCTTC. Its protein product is CAISEPSGADYGYTF.

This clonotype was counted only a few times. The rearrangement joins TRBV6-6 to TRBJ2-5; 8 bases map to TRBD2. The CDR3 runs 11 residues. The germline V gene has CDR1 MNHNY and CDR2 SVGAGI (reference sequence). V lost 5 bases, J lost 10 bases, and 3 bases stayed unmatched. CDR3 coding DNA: TGTGCCAGCAGTCAACGGGAGGGCCAGTACTTC. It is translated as CASSQREGQYF.

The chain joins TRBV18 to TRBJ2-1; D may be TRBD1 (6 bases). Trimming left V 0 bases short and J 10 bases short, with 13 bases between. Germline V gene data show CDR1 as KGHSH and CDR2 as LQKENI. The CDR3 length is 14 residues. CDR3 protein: CASSPPPGTPEQFF. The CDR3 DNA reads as TGTGCCAGCTCACCACCGCCCGGGACACCAGAGCAGTTCTTC.

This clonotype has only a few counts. The CDR3 region has the DNA TGCGCCAGCAGCCAAGGGACACAAGTGACCTACGAGCAGTACTTC. Its translation: CASSQGTQVTYEQYF. The chain has TRBV4-3 and TRBJ2-7, with D maybe TRBD1 (5 bases). The germline gives CDR1 LGHNA, CDR2 YSLEER. The V end was cut by 1 base, the J end by 2 bases, with 12 bases between. The CDR3 contains 15 residues.

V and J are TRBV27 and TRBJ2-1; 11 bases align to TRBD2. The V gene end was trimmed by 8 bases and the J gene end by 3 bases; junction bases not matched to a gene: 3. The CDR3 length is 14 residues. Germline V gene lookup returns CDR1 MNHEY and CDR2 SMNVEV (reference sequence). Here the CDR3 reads CASGTSGNYNEQFF. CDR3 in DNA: TGTGCCAGCGGGACTAGCGGAAACTACAATGAGCAGTTCTTC.

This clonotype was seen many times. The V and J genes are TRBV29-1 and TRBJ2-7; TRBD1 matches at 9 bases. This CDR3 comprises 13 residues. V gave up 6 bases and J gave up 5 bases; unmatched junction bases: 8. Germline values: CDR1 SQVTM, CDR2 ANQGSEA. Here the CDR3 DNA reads TGCAGCGTGATTGGGACAGGGAACCACGAGCAGTACTTC. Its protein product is CSVIGTGNHEQYF.

The CDR3: CAISGSGDPKSTDTQYF. CDR3 coding DNA: TGTGCCATCAGTGGGTCGGGGGATCCGAAAAGCACAGATACGCAGTATTTT. V is TRBV10-3 and J is TRBJ2-3; a possible D gene is TRBD2 (6 bases). This CDR3 spans 17 amino acids. The V gene lost 4 bases and the J gene lost 0 bases, with 17 bases spanning the gap. CDR1 and CDR2 from the germline V gene are ENHRY and SYGVKD.

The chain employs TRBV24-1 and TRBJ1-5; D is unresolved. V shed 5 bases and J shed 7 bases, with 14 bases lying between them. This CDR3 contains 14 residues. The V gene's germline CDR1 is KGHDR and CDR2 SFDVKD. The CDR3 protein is CATSVPRRRQPQHF. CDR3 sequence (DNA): TGTGCCACCAGTGTACCCCGGCGCCGGCAGCCCCAGCATTTT.

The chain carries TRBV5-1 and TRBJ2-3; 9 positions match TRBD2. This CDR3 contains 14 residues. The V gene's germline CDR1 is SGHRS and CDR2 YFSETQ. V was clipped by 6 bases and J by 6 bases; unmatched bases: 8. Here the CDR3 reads CASMSGRSGDTQYF. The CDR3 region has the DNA TGCGCCAGCATGAGCGGGAGGAGTGGGGATACGCAGTATTTT.

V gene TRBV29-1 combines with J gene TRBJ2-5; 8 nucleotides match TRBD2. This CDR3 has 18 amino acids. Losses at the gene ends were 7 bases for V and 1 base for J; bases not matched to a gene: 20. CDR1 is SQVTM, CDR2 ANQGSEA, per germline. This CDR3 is CSAAREILRGGAQETQYF. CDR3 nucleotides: TGCAGCGCCGCCAGGGAGATCTTACGGGGGGGGGCCCAAGAGACCCAGTACTTC.